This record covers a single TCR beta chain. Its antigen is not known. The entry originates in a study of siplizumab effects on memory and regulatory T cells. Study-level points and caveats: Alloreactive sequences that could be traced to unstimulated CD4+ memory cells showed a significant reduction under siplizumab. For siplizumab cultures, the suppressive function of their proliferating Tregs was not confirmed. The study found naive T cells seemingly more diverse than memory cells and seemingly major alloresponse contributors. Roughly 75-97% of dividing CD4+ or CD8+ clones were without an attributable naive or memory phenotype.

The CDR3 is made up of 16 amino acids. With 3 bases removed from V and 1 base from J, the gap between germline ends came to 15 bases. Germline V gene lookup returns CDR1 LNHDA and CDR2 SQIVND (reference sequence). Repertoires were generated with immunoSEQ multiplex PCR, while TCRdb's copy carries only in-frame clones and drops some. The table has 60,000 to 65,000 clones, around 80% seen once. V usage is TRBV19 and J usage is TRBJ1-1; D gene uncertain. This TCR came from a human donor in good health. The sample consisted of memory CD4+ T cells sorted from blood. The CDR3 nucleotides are TGTGCCAGTAGTATCAAATTAAGCAGCCCGAACACTGAAGCTTTCTTT. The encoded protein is CASSIKLSSPNTEAFF.